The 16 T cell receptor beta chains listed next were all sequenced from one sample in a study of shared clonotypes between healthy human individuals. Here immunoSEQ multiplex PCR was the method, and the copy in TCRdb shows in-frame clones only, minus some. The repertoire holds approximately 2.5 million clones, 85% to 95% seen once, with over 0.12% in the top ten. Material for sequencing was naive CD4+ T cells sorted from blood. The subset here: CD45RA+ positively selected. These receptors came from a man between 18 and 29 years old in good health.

The CDR3 region is CASSDRERNTEAFF. The CDR3 DNA sequence: TGTGCCAGCAGCGACAGGGAGCGGAACACTGAAGCTTTCTTT. The V and J genes are TRBV27 and TRBJ1-1; the match to TRBD1 covers 7 bases. This CDR3 spans 14 amino acids. The junction had 5 bases not matched to a gene; V was cut back by 6 bases and J by 1 base. CDR1 and CDR2 from the germline V gene are MNHEY and SMNVEV (reference sequence).

The CDR3 DNA sequence: TGTGCCAGCAGCTTAGCGTCGAAGGGAGGGGGCTATGGCTACACCTTC. Protein: CASSLASKGGGYGYTF. The V and J genes are TRBV7-9 and TRBJ1-2; a possible D gene is TRBD1 (6 bases). There are 16 residues in the CDR3. Deletions cut 0 bases from V and 4 bases from J, with 15 bases between. CDR1 SEHNR and CDR2 FQNEAQ come from the germline V gene (reference sequence).

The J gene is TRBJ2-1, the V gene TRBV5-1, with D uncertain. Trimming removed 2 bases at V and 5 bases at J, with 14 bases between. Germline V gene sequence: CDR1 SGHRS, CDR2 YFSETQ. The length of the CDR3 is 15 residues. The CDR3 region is CASSFDGARDNEQFF. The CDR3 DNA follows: TGCGCCAGCAGCTTCGACGGAGCCCGTGACAATGAGCAGTTCTTC.

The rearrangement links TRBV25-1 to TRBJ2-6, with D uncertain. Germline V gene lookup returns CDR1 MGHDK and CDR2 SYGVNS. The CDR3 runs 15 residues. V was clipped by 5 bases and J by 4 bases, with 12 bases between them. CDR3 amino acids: CASSRQTTGANVLTF. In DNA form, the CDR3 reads TGTGCCAGCAGTCGACAAACAACCGGGGCCAACGTCCTGACTTTC.

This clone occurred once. CDR3 sequence (DNA): TGTGCCAGCAGCTTAGTTGGAGGGAATGGCTACACCTTC. It specifies CASSLVGGNGYTF. The chain uses TRBV7-2 and TRBJ1-2; D unresolved. CDR3 length: 13 amino acids. Germline values: CDR1 SGHTA, CDR2 FQGNSA. Trimming cost V 1 base and J 6 bases, with 9 bases left between them.

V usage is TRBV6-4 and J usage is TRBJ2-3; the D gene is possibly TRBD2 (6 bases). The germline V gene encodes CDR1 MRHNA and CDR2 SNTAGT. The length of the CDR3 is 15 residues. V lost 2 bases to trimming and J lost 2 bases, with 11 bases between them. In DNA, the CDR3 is TGTGCCAGCAGTGACAGATTAGCGGCCACAGATACGCAGTATTTT. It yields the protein CASSDRLAATDTQYF.

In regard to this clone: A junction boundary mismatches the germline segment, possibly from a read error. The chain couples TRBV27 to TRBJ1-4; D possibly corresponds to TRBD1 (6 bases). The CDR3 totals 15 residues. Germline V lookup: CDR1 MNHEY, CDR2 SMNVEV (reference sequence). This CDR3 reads CASSRGGQANGKLFF. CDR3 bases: TGTGCCAGCAGCCGAGGGGGGCAGGCTAATGGAAAACTGTTTTTT.

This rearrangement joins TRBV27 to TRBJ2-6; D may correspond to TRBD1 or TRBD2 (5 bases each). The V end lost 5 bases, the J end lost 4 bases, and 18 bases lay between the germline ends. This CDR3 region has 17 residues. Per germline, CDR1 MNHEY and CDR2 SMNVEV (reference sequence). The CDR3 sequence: CASSPLPSGTGANVLTF. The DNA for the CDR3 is TGTGCCAGCAGTCCACTACCATCGGGGACCGGGGCCAACGTCCTGACTTTC. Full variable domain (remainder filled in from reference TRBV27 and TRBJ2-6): EAQVTQNPRYLITVTGKKLTVTCSQNMNHEYMSWYRQDPGLGLRQIYYSMNVEVTDKGDVPEGYKVSRKEKRNFPLILESPSPNQTSLYFCASSPLPSGTGANVLTFGAGSRLTVL.

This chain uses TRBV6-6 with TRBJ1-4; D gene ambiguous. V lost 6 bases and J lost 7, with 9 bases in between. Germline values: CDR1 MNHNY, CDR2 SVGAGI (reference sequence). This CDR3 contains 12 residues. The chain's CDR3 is CASSINVEKLFF. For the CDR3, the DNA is TGTGCCAGCAGCATCAATGTTGAAAAACTGTTTTTT.

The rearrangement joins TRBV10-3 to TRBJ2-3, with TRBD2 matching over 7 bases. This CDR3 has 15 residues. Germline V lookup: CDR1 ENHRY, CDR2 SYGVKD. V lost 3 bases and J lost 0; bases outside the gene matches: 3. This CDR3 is CAISDLSGSTDTQYF. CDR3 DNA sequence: TGTGCCATCAGTGACCTTAGCGGGAGCACAGATACGCAGTATTTT.

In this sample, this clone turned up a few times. The CDR3 region has the DNA TGCGCCAGCAGCCAAGATTGGGACGGGTTAGAGGGAGCTTTCTTT. Amino acid sequence: CASSQDWDGLEGAFF. The V gene is TRBV4-1, the J gene TRBJ1-1; TRBD1 might be the D (5 bases). CDR1 and CDR2 from the germline V gene are MGHRA and YSYEKL. The CDR3 has 15 residues. V lost 0 bases and J 10 bases, leaving 18 bases between the germline ends.

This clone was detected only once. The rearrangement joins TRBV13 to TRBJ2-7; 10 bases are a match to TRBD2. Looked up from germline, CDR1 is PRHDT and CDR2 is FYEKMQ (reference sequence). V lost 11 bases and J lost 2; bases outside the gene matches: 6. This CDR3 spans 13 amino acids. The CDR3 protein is CASDGLAAYEQYF. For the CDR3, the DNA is TGTGCCTCGGACGGACTAGCGGCCTACGAGCAGTACTTC.

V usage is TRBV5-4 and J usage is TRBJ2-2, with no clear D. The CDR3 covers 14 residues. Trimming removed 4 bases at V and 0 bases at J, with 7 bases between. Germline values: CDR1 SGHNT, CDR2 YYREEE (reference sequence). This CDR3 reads CASSKDPNTGELFF. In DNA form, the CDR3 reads TGTGCCAGCAGCAAGGACCCGAACACCGGGGAGCTGTTTTTT.

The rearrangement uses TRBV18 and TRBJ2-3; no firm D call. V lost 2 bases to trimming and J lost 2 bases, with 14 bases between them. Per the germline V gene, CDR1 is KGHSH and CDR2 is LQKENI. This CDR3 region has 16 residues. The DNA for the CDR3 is TGTGCCAGCTCACCAAAGTCCCGGACCCCCACAGATACGCAGTATTTT. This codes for CASSPKSRTPTDTQYF.

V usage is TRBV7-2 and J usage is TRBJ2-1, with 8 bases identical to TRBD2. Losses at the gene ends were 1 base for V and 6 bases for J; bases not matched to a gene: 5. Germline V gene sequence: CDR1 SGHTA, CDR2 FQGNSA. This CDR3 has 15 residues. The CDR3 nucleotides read TGTGCCAGCAGCTTAGGTGCGGGAGGAGGCAATGAGCAGTTCTTC. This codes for CASSLGAGGGNEQFF.

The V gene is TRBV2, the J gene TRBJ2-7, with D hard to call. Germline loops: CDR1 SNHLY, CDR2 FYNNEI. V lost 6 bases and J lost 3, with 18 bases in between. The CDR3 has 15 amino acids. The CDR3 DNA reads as TGTGCCAGCAGCCTTGTTTACAGCACTCACTACGAGCAGTACTTC. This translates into CASSLVYSTHYEQYF.